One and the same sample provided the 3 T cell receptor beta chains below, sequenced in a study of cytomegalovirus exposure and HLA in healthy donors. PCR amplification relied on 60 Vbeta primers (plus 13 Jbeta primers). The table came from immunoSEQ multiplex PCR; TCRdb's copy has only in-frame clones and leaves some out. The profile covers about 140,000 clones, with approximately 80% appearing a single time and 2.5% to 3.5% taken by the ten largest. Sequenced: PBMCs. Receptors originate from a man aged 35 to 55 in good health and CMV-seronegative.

CDR3 sequence: CASSPFTGTEAFF. The CDR3, as DNA: TGTGCCAGCAGCCCCTTCACGGGGACTGAAGCTTTCTTT. J is TRBJ1-1 and V is TRBV13; D is undetermined. With 5 bases removed from V and 5 bases from J, the gap between germline ends came to 12 bases. The germline gives CDR1 PRHDT, CDR2 FYEKMQ (reference sequence). This CDR3 comprises 13 residues.

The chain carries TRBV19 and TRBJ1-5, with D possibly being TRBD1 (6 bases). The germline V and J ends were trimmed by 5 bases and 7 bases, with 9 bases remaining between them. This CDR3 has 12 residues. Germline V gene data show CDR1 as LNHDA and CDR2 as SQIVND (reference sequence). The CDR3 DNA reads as TGTGCCAGTAGTTGGGGGGGCCAGCCCCAGCATTTT. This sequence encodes CASSWGGQPQHF.

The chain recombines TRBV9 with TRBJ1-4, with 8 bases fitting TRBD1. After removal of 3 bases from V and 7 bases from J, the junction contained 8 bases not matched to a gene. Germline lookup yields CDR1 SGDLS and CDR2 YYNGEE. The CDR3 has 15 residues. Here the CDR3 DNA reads TGTGCCAGCAGCGGAATACAGGGGGTCGGTGAAAAACTGTTTTTT. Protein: CASSGIQGVGEKLFF.